Listed below are T cell receptor beta chains from one sample, sequenced in a study of sequential checkpoint blockade in melanoma. Profiled with immunoSEQ multiplex PCR; TCRdb holds only in-frame clones, not every one. The table shows roughly 36,000 clones, with about 30% occurring only once. The sequencing used tumor tissue (inferred from file names), collected from a patient given nivolumab and ipilimumab in sequence. These receptors all come from a human donor with melanoma. Both conserved end residues are part of each CDR3. The D gene is left open where the match is weak. Clone size is not always given. Where it is, it says once, few, many or a class for expanded clones.

>TRBJ1-2|TRBV5-1|.|.
TGCGCCAGCAGCTCCCAGGGGACATATTCTAACTATGGCTACACCTTC
CASSSQGTYSNYGYTF
>TRBJ1-2|TRBV9|few|.
TGTGCCAGCCTACGGGACGGAGGCTATGGCTACACCTTC
CASLRDGGYGYTF
>TRBJ1-5|TRBV6-8|.|TRBD1
TGTGCCAGCAGTCTAACGGGACAGGGTCATCAGCCCCAGCATTTT
CASSLTGQGHQPQHF
>TRBJ1-1|TRBV10-3|.|.
TGTGCCATCAGTGAGTTGGCAGGGATGAACACTGAAGCTTTCTTT
CAISELAGMNTEAFF
>TRBJ2-7|TRBV9|.|.
TGTGCCAGCAGCGTAGGACCCGCAGTGAGCTCCTACGAGCAGTACTTC
CASSVGPAVSSYEQYF
>TRBJ2-3|TRBV19|.|.
TGTGCCAGTAGAGCAGGGGGGCCTAGCACAGATACGCAGTATTTT
CASRAGGPSTDTQYF
>TRBJ2-1|TRBV28|few|.
TGTGCCAGCAGTCCTCCTAGCCTTTGGAGGGTCTTC
CASSPPSLWRVF
>TRBJ1-1|TRBV7-1|few|.
TGTGCCAGCAGCCCTAAGGAGAGCACTGAAGCTTTCTTT
CASSPKESTEAFF
>TRBJ1-2|TRBV28|.|TRBD1
TGTGCCAGCAGCCCCCTGACAGGGAAGGGTGGCTACACCTTC
CASSPLTGKGGYTF
>TRBJ1-4|TRBV11-3|few|TRBD1
TGTGCCAGCAGCTTGTTTAACAGGGGGCGGCCGGTTGAAAAACTGTTTTTT
CASSLFNRGRPVEKLFF
>TRBJ2-6|TRBV6-8|few|TRBD1
TGTGCCAGCAGTTACACCTGGACAGGGGCAGGGGCCAACGTCCTGACTTTC
CASSYTWTGAGANVLTF
>TRBJ2-5|TRBV11-3|many|TRBD2
TGTGCCAGCAGCGCCCTGGGCGGGGGGGCAGAGACCCAGTACTTC
CASSALGGGAETQYF
>TRBJ1-1|TRBV4-1|.|.
TGCGCCAGCAGCCAGATAAGTATCGGGGTTCGGAACACTGAAGCTTTCTTT
CASSQISIGVRNTEAFF
>TRBJ1-1|TRBV18|.|TRBD1
TGTGCCAGCTCTCAGGGGGCCGCGGGTGTTGGCACTGAAGCTTTCTTT
CASSQGAAGVGTEAFF
>TRBJ2-6|TRBV1|few|.
TGCGCCAGCAGCCAAGATGAATTCACAGGGGTGGGCAACGTCCTGACTTTC
CASSQDEFTGVGNVLTF
>TRBJ1-4|TRBV9|few|.
TGTGCCAGCAGCTTATTTGGGGTAAATGAAAAACTGTTTTTT
CASSLFGVNEKLFF
>TRBJ1-5|TRBV6-8|.|.
TGTGCCAGCAGTCCCAATACGGGACAGCCCCAGCATTTT
CASSPNTGQPQHF
>TRBJ2-5|TRBV4-1|.|TRBD2
TGCGCCAGCAGCCAAGTAGCGGGAGTTGAGACCCAGTACTTC
CASSQVAGVETQYF
>TRBJ1-4|TRBV14|.|.
TGTGCCAGCAGCCTCCTCGATGAAAAACTGTTTTTT
CASSLLDEKLFF
>TRBJ2-5|TRBV19|.|.
TGTGCCAGTAGTTCACGGGTGGCCGGGTGGGAGACCCAGTACTTC
CASSSRVAGWETQYF
>TRBJ1-1|TRBV6-8|.|TRBD1
TGTGCCAGCACTGCAGGGGGTACTACTGAAGCTTTCTTT
CASTAGGTTEAFF
>TRBJ1-2|TRBV30|few|.
TGTGCCTGGAGAAGGGTCCCAGACATCAACTATGGCTACACCTTC
CAWRRVPDINYGYTF
>TRBJ1-2|TRBV12-5|.|.
TGTGCCAGCACCGACCTCAGGGGCGTCACCTTC
CASTDLRGVTF
>TRBJ2-3|TRBV29-1|.|TRBD1
TGCAGCGTTGGGGGACAGGGGGTCGGAACAGATACGCAGTATTTT
CSVGGQGVGTDTQYF
>TRBJ2-3|TRBV6-8|.|.
TGTGCCAGCAGTCCGCAGGGGAGCACAGATACGCAGTATTTT
CASSPQGSTDTQYF
>TRBJ2-3|TRBV18|.|.
TGTGCCAGCTCACCCAGGACTTCAACGGGAGATACGCAGTATTTT
CASSPRTSTGDTQYF
>TRBJ1-1|TRBV6-8|few|.
TGTGCCAGCAGTTACGTCAGGGAAACTGAAGCTTTCTTT
CASSYVRETEAFF
>TRBJ2-7|TRBV9|few|.
TGTGCCAGCAGCGTAGATTTGACAGGCTACGAGCAGTACTTC
CASSVDLTGYEQYF
>TRBJ2-7|TRBV6-8|.|TRBD2
TGTGCCATCAAAGTGAGTAGCGGGAACGAGCAGTACTTC
CAIKVSSGNEQYF
>TRBJ1-3|TRBV9|.|.
TGTGCCAGCAGCACTCCTGGGGGAACCTCTGGAAACACCATATATTTT
CASSTPGGTSGNTIYF
>TRBJ2-2|TRBV9|.|TRBD1
TGTGCCAGCAGCGTAGGTGGGACAGGGACCGGGGAGCTGTTTTTT
CASSVGGTGTGELFF
>TRBJ2-7|TRBV7-2|few|.
TGTGCCAGCAGCTTAGGGCCCAATTACGAGCAGTACTTC
CASSLGPNYEQYF
>TRBJ2-1|TRBV5-1|.|.
TGCGCCAGCAGCTTGAGGCAGGGAGGGGGTGAGCAGTTCTTC
CASSLRQGGGEQFF
>TRBJ2-6|TRBV6-1|few|.
TGTGCCAGCAGTGAAGGGAGGTCTGGGGCCAACGTCCTGACTTTC
CASSEGRSGANVLTF
>TRBJ1-5|TRBV19|.|TRBD1
TGTGCCAGCGACAGGGGAGGAATTCAGCCCCAGCATTTT
CASDRGGIQPQHF
>TRBJ1-2|TRBV28|few|TRBD1
TGTGCCAGCAGTTTATTCGGACAGGGGCTTCCCAACTATGGCTACACCTTC
CASSLFGQGLPNYGYTF